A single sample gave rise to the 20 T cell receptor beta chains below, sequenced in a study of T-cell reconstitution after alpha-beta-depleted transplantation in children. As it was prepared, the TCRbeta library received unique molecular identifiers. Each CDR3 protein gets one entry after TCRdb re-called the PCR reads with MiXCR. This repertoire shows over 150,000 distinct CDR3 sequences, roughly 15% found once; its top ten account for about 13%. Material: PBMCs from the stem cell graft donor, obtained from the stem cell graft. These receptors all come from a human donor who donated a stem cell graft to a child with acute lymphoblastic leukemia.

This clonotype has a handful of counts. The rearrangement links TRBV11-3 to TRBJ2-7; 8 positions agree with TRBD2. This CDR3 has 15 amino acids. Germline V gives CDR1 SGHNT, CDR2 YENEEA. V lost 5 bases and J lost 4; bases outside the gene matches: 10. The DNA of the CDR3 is TGTGCCAGCAGCGGTACGCGGGAGGACACTTACGAGCAGTACTTC. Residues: CASSGTREDTYEQYF.

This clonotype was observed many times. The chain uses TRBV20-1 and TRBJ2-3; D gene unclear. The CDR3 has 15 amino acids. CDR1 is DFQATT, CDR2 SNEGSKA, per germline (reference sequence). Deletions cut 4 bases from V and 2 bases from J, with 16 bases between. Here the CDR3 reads CSANQPIGPTDTQYF. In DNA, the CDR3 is TGCAGTGCTAACCAACCGATAGGGCCCACAGATACGCAGTATTTT.

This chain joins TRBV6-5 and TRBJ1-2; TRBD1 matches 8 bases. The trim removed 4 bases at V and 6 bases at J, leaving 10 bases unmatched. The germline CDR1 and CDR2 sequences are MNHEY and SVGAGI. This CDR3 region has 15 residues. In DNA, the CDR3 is TGTGCCAGCAGTTCTACCAGGGGGCGCATCCATGGCTACACCTTC. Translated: CASSSTRGRIHGYTF.

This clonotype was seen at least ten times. The DNA of the CDR3 is TGCAGCGGGAGGACAGACGGCACCGGGGAGCTGTTTTTT. It encodes CSGRTDGTGELFF. V gene TRBV29-1 combines with J gene TRBJ2-2, with D maybe TRBD1 (6 bases). The CDR3 consists of 13 residues. V lost 7 bases, J lost 4 bases, and 13 bases lay in between. Germline V gene lookup returns CDR1 SQVTM and CDR2 ANQGSEA.

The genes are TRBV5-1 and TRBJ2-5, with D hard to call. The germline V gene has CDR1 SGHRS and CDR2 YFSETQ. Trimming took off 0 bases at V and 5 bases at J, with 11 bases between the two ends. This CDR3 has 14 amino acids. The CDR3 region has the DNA TGCGCCAGCAGCTTGGCACAGAGAGTTGAGACCCAGTACTTC. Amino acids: CASSLAQRVETQYF.

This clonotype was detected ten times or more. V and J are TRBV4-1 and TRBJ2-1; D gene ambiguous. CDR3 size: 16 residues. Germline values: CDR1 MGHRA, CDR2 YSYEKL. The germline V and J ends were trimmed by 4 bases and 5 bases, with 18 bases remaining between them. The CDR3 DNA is TGCGCCAGCAGCCCACGTTTGGGGTGGGAAGACAATGAGCAGTTCTTC. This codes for CASSPRLGWEDNEQFF.

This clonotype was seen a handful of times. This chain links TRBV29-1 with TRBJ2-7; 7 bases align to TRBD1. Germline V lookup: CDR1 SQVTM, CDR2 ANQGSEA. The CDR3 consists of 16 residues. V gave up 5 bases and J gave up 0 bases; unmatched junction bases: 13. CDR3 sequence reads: CSVLIWKDRSSYEQYF. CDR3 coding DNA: TGCAGCGTTCTCATCTGGAAGGACAGGAGCTCCTACGAGCAGTACTTC.

The DNA of the CDR3 is TGTGCCAGCAGTTTCGGTACTATACACAATGAGCAGTTCTTC. It is translated as CASSFGTIHNEQFF. This sequence joins TRBV27 and TRBJ2-1; D is undetermined. The CDR3 has 14 residues. The ends were cut back, 3 bases at V and 5 bases at J, with 11 bases in the middle. Germline V gives CDR1 MNHEY, CDR2 SMNVEV (reference sequence).

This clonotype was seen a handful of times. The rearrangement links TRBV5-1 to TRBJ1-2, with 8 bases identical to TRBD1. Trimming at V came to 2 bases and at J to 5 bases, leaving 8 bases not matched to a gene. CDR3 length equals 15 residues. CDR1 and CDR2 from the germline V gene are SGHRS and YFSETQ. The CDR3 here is CASSFGQGGEYGYTF. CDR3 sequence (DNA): TGCGCCAGCAGCTTCGGACAGGGTGGGGAGTATGGCTACACCTTC. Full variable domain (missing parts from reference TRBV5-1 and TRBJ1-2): KAGVTQTPRYLIKTRGQQVTLSCSPISGHRSVSWYQQTPGQGLQFLFEYFSETQRNKGNFPGRFSGRQFSNSRSEMNVSTLELGDSALYLCASSFGQGGEYGYTFGSGTRLTVV.

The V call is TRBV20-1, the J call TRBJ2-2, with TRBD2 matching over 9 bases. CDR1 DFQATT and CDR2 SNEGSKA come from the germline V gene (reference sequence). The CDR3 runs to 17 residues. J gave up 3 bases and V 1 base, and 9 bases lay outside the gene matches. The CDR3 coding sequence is TGCAGTGCTAGAGCACCCCTCGCGGGAGGGTACACCGGGGAGCTGTTTTTT. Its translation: CSARAPLAGGYTGELFF.

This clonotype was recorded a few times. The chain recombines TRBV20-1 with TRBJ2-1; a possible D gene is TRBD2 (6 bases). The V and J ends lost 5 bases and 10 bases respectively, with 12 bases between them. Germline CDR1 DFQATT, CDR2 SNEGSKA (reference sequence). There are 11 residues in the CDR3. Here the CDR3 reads CSAFIAEEQFF. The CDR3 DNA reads TGCAGTGCTTTTATAGCGGAGGAGCAGTTCTTC.

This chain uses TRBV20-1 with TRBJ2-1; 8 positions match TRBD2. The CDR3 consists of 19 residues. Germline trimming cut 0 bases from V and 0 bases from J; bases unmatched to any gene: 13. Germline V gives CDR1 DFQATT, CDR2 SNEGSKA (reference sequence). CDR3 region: CSARDSGTRFLSSYNEQFF. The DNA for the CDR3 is TGCAGTGCTAGAGACTCAGGGACTAGGTTCCTTAGCTCCTACAATGAGCAGTTCTTC.

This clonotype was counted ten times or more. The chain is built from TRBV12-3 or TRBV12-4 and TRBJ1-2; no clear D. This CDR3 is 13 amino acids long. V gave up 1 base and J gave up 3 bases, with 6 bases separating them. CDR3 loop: CASSLGGYYGYTF. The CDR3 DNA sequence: TGTGCCAGCAGTTTAGGGGGATACTATGGCTACACCTTC.

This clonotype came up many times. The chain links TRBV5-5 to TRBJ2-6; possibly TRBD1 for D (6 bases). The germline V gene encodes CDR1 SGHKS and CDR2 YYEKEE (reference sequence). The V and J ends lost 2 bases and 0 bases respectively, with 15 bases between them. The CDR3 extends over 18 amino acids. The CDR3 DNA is TGTGCCAGCAGCTTTGACGACAGGCAAACCTCTGGGGCCAACGTCCTGACTTTC. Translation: CASSFDDRQTSGANVLTF.

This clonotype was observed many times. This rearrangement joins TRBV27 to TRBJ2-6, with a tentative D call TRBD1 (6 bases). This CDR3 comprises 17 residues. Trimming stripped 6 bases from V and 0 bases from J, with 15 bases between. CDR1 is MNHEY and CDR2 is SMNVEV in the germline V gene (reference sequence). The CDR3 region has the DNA TGTGCCAGCAGACCGGGACATGTCTTCTCTGGGGCCAACGTCCTGACTTTC. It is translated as CASRPGHVFSGANVLTF.

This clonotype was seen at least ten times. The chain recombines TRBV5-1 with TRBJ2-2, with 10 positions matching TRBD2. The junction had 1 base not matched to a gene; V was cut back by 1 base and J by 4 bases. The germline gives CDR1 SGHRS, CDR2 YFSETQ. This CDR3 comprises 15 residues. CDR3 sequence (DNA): TGCGCCAGCAGCTTGTGGACTAGCGGCACCGGGGAGCTGTTTTTT. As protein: CASSLWTSGTGELFF.

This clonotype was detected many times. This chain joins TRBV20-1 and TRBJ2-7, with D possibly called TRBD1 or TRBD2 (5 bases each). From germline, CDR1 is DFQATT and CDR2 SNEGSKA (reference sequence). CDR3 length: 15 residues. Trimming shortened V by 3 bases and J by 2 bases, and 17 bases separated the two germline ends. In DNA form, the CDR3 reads TGCAGTGCTAGCCTACCGAGGGGAGACACCTACGAGCAGTACTTC. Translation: CSASLPRGDTYEQYF.

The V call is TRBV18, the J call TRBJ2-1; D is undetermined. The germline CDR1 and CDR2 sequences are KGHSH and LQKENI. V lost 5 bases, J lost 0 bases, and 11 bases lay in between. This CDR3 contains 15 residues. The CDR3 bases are TGTGCCAGCTCAAACACACGAAGCTCCTACAATGAGCAGTTCTTC. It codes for CASSNTRSSYNEQFF.

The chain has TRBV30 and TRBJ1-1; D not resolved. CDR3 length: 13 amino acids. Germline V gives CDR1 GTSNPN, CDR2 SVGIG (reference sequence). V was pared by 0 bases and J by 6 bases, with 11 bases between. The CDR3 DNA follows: TGTGCCTGGAGTGTACTCAGTAAGGCTGAAGCTTTCTTT. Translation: CAWSVLSKAEAFF. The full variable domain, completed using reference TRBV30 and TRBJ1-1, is SQTIHQWPATLVQPVGSPLSLECTVEGTSNPNLYWYRQAAGRGLQLLFYSVGIGQISSEVPQNLSASRPQDRQFILSSKKLLLSDSGFYLCAWSVLSKAEAFFGQGTRLTVV.

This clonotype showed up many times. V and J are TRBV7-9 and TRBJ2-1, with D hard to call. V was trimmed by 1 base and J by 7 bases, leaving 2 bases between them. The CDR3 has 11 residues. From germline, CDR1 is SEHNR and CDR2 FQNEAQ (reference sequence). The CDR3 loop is CASSLGNEQFF. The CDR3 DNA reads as TGTGCCAGCAGCTTAGGAAATGAGCAGTTCTTC.